This passage covers 26 T cell receptor beta chains from one sample sequenced in a study of neurological immune-mediated disorders. Via MiXCR, TCRdb re-called the 5' RACE reads, giving one row per CDR3 protein. Among about 55,000 distinct CDR3 sequences listed, 3.8% were seen once. The sample comprised PBMCs. These receptors all come from a man in his 60s with multiple sclerosis.

In its sample, this clonotype was seen many times. The rearrangement uses TRBV20-1 and TRBJ2-3; the match to TRBD2 covers 8 bases. The length of the CDR3 is 16 residues. Germline trimming cut 5 bases from V and 6 bases from J; bases unmatched to any gene: 16. From germline, CDR1 is DFQATT and CDR2 SNEGSKA (reference sequence). The CDR3 spells CSALLLLGRGDDTQYF. CDR3 bases: TGCAGTGCTCTCCTCCTTTTGGGGCGGGGGGATGATACGCAGTATTTT.

This clonotype has a count of ten or more. V and J are TRBV12-3 or TRBV12-4 and TRBJ1-1; D remains unclear. This CDR3 comprises 11 residues. Between the trimmed V and J ends, which lost 2 bases and 8 bases, there was a span of 6 bases. The CDR3 spells CASSLSGEAFF. Here the CDR3 DNA reads TGTGCCAGCAGTTTATCTGGGGAAGCTTTCTTT.

There are many counts of this clonotype. The rearrangement links TRBV5-5 to TRBJ1-2, with TRBD1 matching over 8 bases. The CDR3 covers 15 residues. Unmatched junction bases numbered 11, after V lost 5 bases and J lost 5 bases. From germline, CDR1 is SGHKS and CDR2 YYEKEE (reference sequence). CDR3 protein: CASRQGTGSQYGYTF. The DNA for the CDR3 is TGTGCCAGCAGACAGGGGACAGGAAGCCAGTATGGCTACACCTTC.

CDR3 loop: CSARDFHFKNEQFF. In DNA form, the CDR3 reads TGCAGTGCTAGAGATTTTCACTTTAAGAATGAGCAGTTCTTC. This chain connects TRBV20-1 to TRBJ2-1; no clear D. CDR1 is DFQATT, CDR2 SNEGSKA, per germline (reference sequence). The CDR3 totals 14 residues. V dropped 0 bases and J dropped 7 bases, with 13 bases sitting between them.

This clonotype was seen repeatedly, ten times or more. This rearrangement joins TRBV5-1 to TRBJ2-3; 15 bases are shared with TRBD2. The germline V gene has CDR1 SGHRS and CDR2 YFSETQ. The junction had 9 bases not matched to a gene; V was cut back by 8 bases and J by 2 bases. The CDR3 spans 17 residues. CDR3 in DNA: TGCGCCAGTTGCTCGGGACTAGCGGGGGGTTCCACAGATACGCAGTATTTT. This translates into CASCSGLAGGSTDTQYF.

CDR3 in DNA: TGCAGTGCTAGAGGGGCCGGGGAGCTGTTTTTT. This sequence encodes CSARGAGELFF. The chain employs TRBV20-1 and TRBJ2-2; D ambiguous. The CDR3 consists of 11 residues. The germline CDR1 and CDR2 sequences are DFQATT and SNEGSKA (reference sequence). Trimming stripped 1 base from V and 6 bases from J, with 3 bases between.

Of note for this clonotype: As the CDR3 is not closed by the conserved phenylalanine or tryptophan, this likely results from a read error. The rearrangement uses TRBV9 and TRBJ1-1; D ambiguous. V was cut by 3 bases and J by 5 bases, with 11 bases left in between. Germline CDR1 is SGDLS and CDR2 is YYNGEE. The CDR3 loop spans 13 amino acids. The CDR3 region is CASSAVRRTEAFN. Here the CDR3 DNA reads TGTGCCAGCAGCGCAGTCAGGCGAACTGAAGCTTTCAAT.

This clonotype came up many times. J is TRBJ1-2 and V is TRBV4-1; D remains ambiguous. Trimming removed 0 bases from V and 6 bases from J, with 11 bases in between. The germline CDR1 and CDR2 sequences are MGHRA and YSYEKL. The CDR3 totals 14 residues. The CDR3 DNA sequence: TGCGCCAGCAGCCAAGATAGGCCTTATGATGGCTACACCTTC. Translated: CASSQDRPYDGYTF.

This clonotype appeared many times. The chain recombines TRBV5-6 with TRBJ1-1, with D possibly TRBD1 on 6 matching bases. V lost 4 bases to trimming and J lost 1 base, with 8 bases between them. Germline CDR1 is SGHDT and CDR2 is YYEEEE. The CDR3 covers 13 residues. The CDR3 DNA follows: TGTGCCAGCAGCGGGGACACGAACACTGAAGCTTTCTTT. This encodes CASSGDTNTEAFF.

Many counts were recorded for this clonotype. The chain combines TRBV20-1 with TRBJ2-1; D unclear. V was cut by 5 bases and J by 10 bases, with 12 bases left in between. Germline CDR1 is DFQATT and CDR2 is SNEGSKA (reference sequence). The CDR3 is 11 residues long. Here the CDR3 DNA reads TGCAGTGCTGCCTCCCGACGGGAGCAGTTCTTC. It encodes CSAASRREQFF.

This clonotype was observed many times. The gene calls are TRBV20-1 and TRBJ2-2; D not resolved. This CDR3 contains 14 residues. Trimming stripped 3 bases from V and 0 bases from J, with 8 bases between. Germline values: CDR1 DFQATT, CDR2 SNEGSKA (reference sequence). The CDR3 protein is CSARGGANTGELFF. Written as DNA, the CDR3 is TGCAGTGCTAGGGGTGGGGCGAACACCGGGGAGCTGTTTTTT.

This clonotype was picked up many times. The V call is TRBV12-3 or TRBV12-4, the J call TRBJ2-3; the match to TRBD2 covers 7 bases. V lost 2 bases and J lost 1; bases outside the gene matches: 3. The length of the CDR3 is 15 residues. As DNA, the CDR3 is TGTGCCAGCAGTTTAATTGCGGGGGGCACAGATACGCAGTATTTT. Translated: CASSLIAGGTDTQYF.

The rearrangement joins TRBV9 to TRBJ1-2; TRBD1 matches 8 bases. CDR1 and CDR2 from the germline V gene are SGDLS and YYNGEE. The V and J ends lost 2 bases and 6 bases, in that order; junction bases with no gene match: 6. The CDR3 extends over 14 amino acids. This CDR3 reads CASSVQGAGHGYTF. CDR3 nucleotides: TGTGCCAGCAGCGTCCAGGGGGCGGGTCATGGCTACACCTTC.

V gene TRBV12-3 or TRBV12-4 combines with J gene TRBJ2-1, with 7 bases identical to TRBD1. J lost 8 bases, V lost 5 bases, and 9 bases had no gene match. The CDR3 loop spans 14 amino acids. The DNA for the CDR3 is TGTGCCAGCAGTCCAATTGGGACAGTCGATGAGCAGTTCTTC. It specifies CASSPIGTVDEQFF.

This clonotype was observed at least ten times. The chain combines TRBV20-1 with TRBJ2-7, with 8 bases lining up with TRBD1. V was clipped by 2 bases and J by 0 bases; unmatched bases: 9. The V gene's germline CDR1 is DFQATT and CDR2 SNEGSKA (reference sequence). CDR3 length: 16 amino acids. CDR3 DNA: TGCAGTGCTAGACGAGATGACAGGGGAAGCTCCTACGAGCAGTACTTC. Translation gives CSARRDDRGSSYEQYF.

This clonotype was counted at least ten times. In DNA, the CDR3 is TGCAGTGAATACGGAGGGACGGTCAACTATGGCTACACCTTC. Encoded protein: CSEYGGTVNYGYTF. The chain employs TRBV20-1 and TRBJ1-2, with D possibly being TRBD1 (5 bases). From germline, CDR1 is DFQATT and CDR2 SNEGSKA (reference sequence). Trimming stripped 7 bases from V and 2 bases from J, with 17 bases between. The length of the CDR3 is 14 residues.

This clonotype came up many times. The chain is built from TRBV12-3 or TRBV12-4 and TRBJ2-7; no reliable D call. Trimming left V 3 bases short and J 4 bases short, with 4 bases between. This CDR3 spans 11 amino acids. In DNA form, the CDR3 reads TGTGCCAGCAGTTTTCGGTACGAGCAGTACTTC. Its protein product is CASSFRYEQYF.

This clonotype was picked up many times. V and J are TRBV4-1 and TRBJ1-5; D remains ambiguous. With 0 bases removed from V and 3 bases from J, the gap between germline ends came to 12 bases. CDR1 is MGHRA, CDR2 YSYEKL, per germline. CDR3 size: 16 residues. CDR3 bases: TGCGCCAGCAGCCAAGAAGGGCTGACATTCAATCAGCCCCAGCATTTT. It encodes CASSQEGLTFNQPQHF.

This clonotype was recorded many times. The genes are TRBV20-1 and TRBJ2-1; D might be TRBD1 or TRBD2, each matching 6 bases. V lost 6 bases, J lost 8 bases, and 17 bases lay in between. Germline V gene sequence: CDR1 DFQATT, CDR2 SNEGSKA (reference sequence). The CDR3 spans 13 residues. CDR3 loop: CSAPGHGGYEQFF. The CDR3, as DNA: TGCAGTGCCCCGGGACACGGGGGCTATGAGCAGTTCTTC.

The rearrangement links TRBV7-8 to TRBJ2-7, with unresolved D. The germline V gene has CDR1 SGHVS and CDR2 FQNEAQ. The CDR3 sequence is 15 residues long. Trimming took off 4 bases at V and 7 bases at J, with 20 bases between the two ends. Here the CDR3 DNA reads TGTGCCAGCAGCTACACTCCTCCAATCCTAGGAGAGCAGTACTTC. This codes for CASSYTPPILGEQYF.

In this sample, this clonotype turned up many times. The genes are TRBV20-1 and TRBJ2-7, with 8 bases that match TRBD2. The CDR3 totals 12 residues. Unmatched junction bases numbered 5, after V lost 7 bases and J lost 3 bases. CDR1 and CDR2 (germline): DFQATT, SNEGSKA (reference sequence). CDR3 in DNA: TGCAGTGGTGAGCGGGAGAACTACGAGCAGTACTTC. Translating it yields CSGERENYEQYF.

On this clonotype itself: A read error is possible here, since a much larger clone lies one base away. V and J are TRBV20-1 and TRBJ2-1, with D possibly being TRBD2 (5 bases). Looked up from germline, CDR1 is DFQATT and CDR2 is SNEGSKA (reference sequence). The germline V and J ends were trimmed by 5 bases and 1 base, with 18 bases remaining between them. This CDR3 is 16 amino acids long. CDR3 bases: TGCAGTGCTCTCGGGAACTCTAGAGAGTCCTACAATGAGCAGTTCTTC. It encodes CSALGNSRESYNEQFF.

This clonotype turned up a few times. In DNA form, the CDR3 reads TGCAGTGCTAGAGATACATTCGTCTCTAACTATGGCTACACCTTC. It is translated as CSARDTFVSNYGYTF. The chain has TRBV20-1 and TRBJ1-2; D ambiguous. Germline-derived CDR1 and CDR2 are DFQATT and SNEGSKA (reference sequence). The V and J ends lost 0 bases and 0 bases respectively, with 11 bases between them. The CDR3 is made up of 15 amino acids.

This clonotype was seen repeatedly, ten times or more. The chain links TRBV20-1 to TRBJ2-7; TRBD2 aligns across 12 bases. The germline CDR1 and CDR2 sequences are DFQATT and SNEGSKA (reference sequence). After removal of 6 bases from V and 2 bases from J, the junction contained 8 bases not matched to a gene. The CDR3 is 15 amino acids. The CDR3 reads CSAYGGLAGPYEQYF. For the CDR3, the DNA is TGCAGTGCCTACGGAGGACTAGCGGGACCCTACGAGCAGTACTTC.

This clonotype was found a few times. A much larger clone is a single base away; this may be a read error. The rearrangement joins TRBV5-1 to TRBJ2-6; D might be TRBD1 (5 bases). CDR3 length equals 14 residues. The germline CDR1 and CDR2 sequences are SGHRS and YFSETQ. This CDR3 is CASTSGGGAKVLTF. The CDR3 DNA is TGCGCCAGCACCTCGGGCGGTGGGGCCAAAGTCCTGACTTTC.

The V gene is TRBV5-4, the J gene TRBJ2-2; 8 positions match TRBD2. Trimming took 6 bases from V and 3 from J; bases not matched to a gene: 7. Looked up from germline, CDR1 is SGHNT and CDR2 is YYREEE (reference sequence). The CDR3 runs 15 residues. CDR3 residues: CASTSGRRDTGELFF. Written as DNA, the CDR3 is TGTGCCAGCACGAGCGGGAGACGAGACACCGGGGAGCTGTTTTTT.